Following are 5 T cell receptor beta chains from one sample sequenced in a study of graft-versus-host responses after intestinal transplantation (dated by TCRdb to the early 2020s). The antigens of these receptors remain unknown. This sample's time point label indicates: cells obtained before transplantation from donor or recipient. Libraries were built with the immunoSEQ multiplex PCR assay. TCRdb took over this immuneACCESS table, retaining in-frame rearrangements with V and J assigned. Such tables are incomplete; in checked studies, under half of the missing clones stem from an unresolved V gene, and the remainder is unexplained. The sample yields approximately 89,000 clones; about 90% were counted once. Of the sample, around 0.15% falls within the top ten clones. Specimen: unstimulated CD4+ T cells sorted from spleen or lymph node cells, collected before intestinal transplant. The receptors were sampled from a human donor who received an intestinal transplant.

The CDR3 nucleotides read TGTGCCAGCAGTTCCACTCGAACAGGGACCCAGTACTTC. Translating it yields CASSSTRTGTQYF. J is TRBJ2-5 and V is TRBV6-5, with D maybe TRBD1 (5 bases). Trimming shortened V by 4 bases and J by 7 bases, and 13 bases separated the two germline ends. Looked up from germline, CDR1 is MNHEY and CDR2 is SVGAGI. The CDR3 consists of 13 residues.

The V call is TRBV6-1, the J call TRBJ1-5, with 12 bases aligning to TRBD1. Trimming cost V 3 bases and J 0 bases; bases outside gene matches: 9. The CDR3 consists of 19 residues. Germline CDR1 reads MNHNS; CDR2 reads SASEGT. CDR3 DNA sequence: TGTGCCAGCAGTGAGGGGACAGGGGGCCCTCGTTATAGCAATCAGCCCCAGCATTTT. Its translation is CASSEGTGGPRYSNQPQHF.

The chain joins TRBV4-2 to TRBJ1-4; 8 positions agree with TRBD1. The CDR3 consists of 16 residues. The germline V gene has CDR1 LGHNA and CDR2 YNFKEQ. With V trimmed by 1 base and J by 8 bases, 9 bases remained unmatched. CDR3: CASSQVTGTGLEKLFF. The CDR3 DNA reads TGTGCCAGCAGCCAAGTCACCGGGACAGGTTTGGAAAAACTGTTTTTT.

The chain couples TRBV9 to TRBJ2-3, with TRBD2 matching over 8 bases. The CDR3 contains 14 residues. Germline V lookup: CDR1 SGDLS, CDR2 YYNGEE. The ends lost 6 bases at V and 1 base at J; junction bases unmatched: 4. The CDR3 loop reads CASTRAGGTDTQYF. The CDR3 DNA reads as TGTGCCAGCACTCGAGCGGGGGGCACAGATACGCAGTATTTT.

V usage is TRBV6-1 and J usage is TRBJ2-1; 9 bases line up with TRBD1. The CDR3 loop spans 15 amino acids. Germline CDR1 and CDR2: MNHNS and SASEGT. J lost 7 bases, V lost 6 bases, and 10 bases had no gene match. CDR3 loop: CASRETGGGRNEQFF. As DNA, the CDR3 is TGTGCCAGCAGAGAAACAGGGGGCGGCCGAAATGAGCAGTTCTTC.